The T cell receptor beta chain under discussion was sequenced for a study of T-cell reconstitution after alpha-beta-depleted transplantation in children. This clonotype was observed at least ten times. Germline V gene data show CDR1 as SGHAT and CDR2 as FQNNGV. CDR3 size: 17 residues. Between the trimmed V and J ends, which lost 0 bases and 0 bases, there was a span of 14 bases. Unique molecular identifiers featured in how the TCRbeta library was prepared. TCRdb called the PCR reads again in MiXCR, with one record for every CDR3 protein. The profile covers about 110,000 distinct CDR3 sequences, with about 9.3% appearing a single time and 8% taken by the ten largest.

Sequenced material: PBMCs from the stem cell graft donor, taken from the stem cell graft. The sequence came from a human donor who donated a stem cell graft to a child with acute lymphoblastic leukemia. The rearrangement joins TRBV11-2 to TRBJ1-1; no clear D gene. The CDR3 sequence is CASSLERFSRMNTEAFF. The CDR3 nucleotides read TGTGCCAGCAGCTTAGAACGGTTTAGTCGTATGAACACTGAAGCTTTCTTT.